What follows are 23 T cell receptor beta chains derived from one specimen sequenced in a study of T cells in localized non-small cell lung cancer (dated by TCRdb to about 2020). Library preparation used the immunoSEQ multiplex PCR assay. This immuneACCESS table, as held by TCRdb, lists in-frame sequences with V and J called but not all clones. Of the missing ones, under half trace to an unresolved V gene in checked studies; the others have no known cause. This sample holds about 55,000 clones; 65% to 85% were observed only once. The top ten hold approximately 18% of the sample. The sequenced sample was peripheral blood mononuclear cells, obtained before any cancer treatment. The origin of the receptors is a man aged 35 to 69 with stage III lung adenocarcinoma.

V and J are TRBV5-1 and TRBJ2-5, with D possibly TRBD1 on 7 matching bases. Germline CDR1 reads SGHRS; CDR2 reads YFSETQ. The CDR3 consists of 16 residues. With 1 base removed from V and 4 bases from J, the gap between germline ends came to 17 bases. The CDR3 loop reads CASSLSIGQGGETQYF. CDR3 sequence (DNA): TGCGCCAGCAGCTTGTCTATTGGGCAGGGGGGAGAGACCCAGTACTTC.

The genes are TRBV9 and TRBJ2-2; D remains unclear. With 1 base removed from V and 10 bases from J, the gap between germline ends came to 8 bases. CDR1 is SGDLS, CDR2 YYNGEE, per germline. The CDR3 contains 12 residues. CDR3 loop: CASSVNAEELFF. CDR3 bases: TGTGCCAGCAGCGTAAATGCCGAGGAGCTGTTTTTT.

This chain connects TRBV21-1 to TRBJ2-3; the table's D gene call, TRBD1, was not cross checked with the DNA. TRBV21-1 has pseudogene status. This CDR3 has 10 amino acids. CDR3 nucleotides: TGTGCCCCCAGGGTGAATACGCAGTATTTT. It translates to CAPRVNTQYF.

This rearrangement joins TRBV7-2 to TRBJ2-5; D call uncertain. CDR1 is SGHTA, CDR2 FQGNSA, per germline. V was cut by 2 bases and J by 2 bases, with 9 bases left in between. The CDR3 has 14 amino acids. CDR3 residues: CASSLTRQQETQYF. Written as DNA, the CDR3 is TGTGCCAGCAGCTTAACAAGGCAGCAAGAGACCCAGTACTTC.

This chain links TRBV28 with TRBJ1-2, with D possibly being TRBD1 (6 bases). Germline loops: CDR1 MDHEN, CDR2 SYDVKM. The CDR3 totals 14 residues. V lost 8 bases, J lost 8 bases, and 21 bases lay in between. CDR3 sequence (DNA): TGTGCCAGCCATGACAGCAGGGGCGTTCTGGGCTACACCTTC. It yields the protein CASHDSRGVLGYTF.

DNA for the CDR3: TGTGCTAGTGGTTTGGACTACGAGCAGTACTTC. Protein: CASGLDYEQYF. The chain links TRBV12-5 to TRBJ2-7; unclear D gene. This CDR3 spans 11 amino acids. The germline CDR1 and CDR2 sequences are LGHNT and FRNRAP. Deletions cut 1 base from V and 3 bases from J, with 1 base between. The full variable domain, completed using reference TRBV12-5 and TRBJ2-7, is DARVTQTPRHKVTEMGQEVTMRCQPILGHNTVFWYRQTMMQGLELLAYFRNRAPLDDSGMPKDRFSAEMPDATLATLKIQPSEPRDSAVYFCASGLDYEQYFGPGTRLTVT.

CDR3 loop: CASSLARTGEDAFF. CDR3 DNA: TGTGCCAGCAGCTTAGCGCGGACAGGCGAGGATGCTTTCTTT. The gene calls are TRBV7-9 and TRBJ1-1, with TRBD1 matching over 7 bases. Unmatched junction bases numbered 9, after V lost 0 bases and J lost 11 bases. CDR3 length: 14 amino acids. Germline V lookup: CDR1 SEHNR, CDR2 FQNEAQ (reference sequence).

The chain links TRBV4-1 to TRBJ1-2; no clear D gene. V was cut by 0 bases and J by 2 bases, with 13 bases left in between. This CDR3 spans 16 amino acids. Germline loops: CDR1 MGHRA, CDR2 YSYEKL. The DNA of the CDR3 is TGCGCCAGCAGCCAAGATAGTAAGGTTCAAAACTATGGCTACACCTTC. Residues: CASSQDSKVQNYGYTF.

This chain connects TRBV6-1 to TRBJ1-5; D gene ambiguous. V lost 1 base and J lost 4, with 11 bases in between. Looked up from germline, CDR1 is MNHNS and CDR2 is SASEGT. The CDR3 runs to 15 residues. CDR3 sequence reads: CASSEEGLRNQPQHF. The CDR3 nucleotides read TGTGCCAGCAGTGAAGAGGGTTTACGGAATCAGCCCCAGCATTTT.

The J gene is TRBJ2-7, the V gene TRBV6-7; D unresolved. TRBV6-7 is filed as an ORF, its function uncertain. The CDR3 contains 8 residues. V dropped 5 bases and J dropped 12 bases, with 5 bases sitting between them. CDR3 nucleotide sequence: TGTGCCAGCAGTAAGAGGTACTTC. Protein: CASSKRYF.

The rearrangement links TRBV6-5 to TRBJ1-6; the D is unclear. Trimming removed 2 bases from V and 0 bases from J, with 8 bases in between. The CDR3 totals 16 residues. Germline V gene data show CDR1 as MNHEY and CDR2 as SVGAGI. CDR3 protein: CASSYKGTSYNSPLHF. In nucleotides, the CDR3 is TGTGCCAGCAGTTACAAGGGCACCTCCTATAATTCACCCCTCCACTTT.

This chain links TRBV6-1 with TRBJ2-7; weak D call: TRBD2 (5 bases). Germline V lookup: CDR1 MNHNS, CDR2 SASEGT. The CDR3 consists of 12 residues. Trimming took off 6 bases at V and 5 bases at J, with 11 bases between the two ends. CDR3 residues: CASRGSGHEQYF. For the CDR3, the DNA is TGTGCCAGCAGGGGGAGTGGCCACGAGCAGTACTTC.

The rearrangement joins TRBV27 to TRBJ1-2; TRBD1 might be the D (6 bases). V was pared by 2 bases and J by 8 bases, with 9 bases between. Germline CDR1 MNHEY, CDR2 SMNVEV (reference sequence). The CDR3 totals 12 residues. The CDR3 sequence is CASSLGGDGYTF. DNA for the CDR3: TGTGCCAGCAGTTTAGGGGGCGACGGCTACACCTTC.

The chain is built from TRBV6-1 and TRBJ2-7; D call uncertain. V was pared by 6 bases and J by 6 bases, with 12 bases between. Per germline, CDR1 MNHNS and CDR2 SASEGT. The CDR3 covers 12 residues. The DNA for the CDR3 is TGTGCCAGCAGGACCGTTCCGAGCGAGCAGTACTTC. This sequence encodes CASRTVPSEQYF.

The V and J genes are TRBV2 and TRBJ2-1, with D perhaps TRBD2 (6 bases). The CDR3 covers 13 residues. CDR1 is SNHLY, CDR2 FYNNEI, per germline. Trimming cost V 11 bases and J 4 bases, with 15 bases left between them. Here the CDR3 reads CASSPREYNEQFF. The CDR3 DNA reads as TGTGCCTCCTCCCCCCGGGAGTACAATGAGCAGTTCTTC.

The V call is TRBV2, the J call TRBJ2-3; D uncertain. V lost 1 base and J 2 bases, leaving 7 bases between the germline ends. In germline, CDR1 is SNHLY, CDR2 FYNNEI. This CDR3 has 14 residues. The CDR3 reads CASSEGTFTDTQYF. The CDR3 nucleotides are TGTGCCAGCAGTGAAGGTACCTTCACAGATACGCAGTATTTT.

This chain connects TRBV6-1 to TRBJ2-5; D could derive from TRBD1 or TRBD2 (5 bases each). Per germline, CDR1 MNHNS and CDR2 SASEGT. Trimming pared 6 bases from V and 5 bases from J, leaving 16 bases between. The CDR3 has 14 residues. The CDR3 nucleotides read TGTGCCAGCAGGCCCCTGGGGGAGCGGGAGACCCAGTACTTC. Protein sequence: CASRPLGERETQYF.

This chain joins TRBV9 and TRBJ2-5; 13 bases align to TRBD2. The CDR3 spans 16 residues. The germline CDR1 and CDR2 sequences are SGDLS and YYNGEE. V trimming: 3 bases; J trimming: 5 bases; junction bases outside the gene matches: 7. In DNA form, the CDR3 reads TGTGCCAGCAGCGAGGCGTCGGGACTAGCGGGGGAGACCCAGTACTTC. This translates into CASSEASGLAGETQYF.

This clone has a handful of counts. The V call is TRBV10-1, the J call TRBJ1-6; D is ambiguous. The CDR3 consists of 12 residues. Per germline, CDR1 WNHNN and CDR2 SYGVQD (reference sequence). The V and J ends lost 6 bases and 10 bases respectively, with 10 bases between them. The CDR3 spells CASSAVESPLHF. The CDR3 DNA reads TGCGCCAGCAGCGCTGTGGAATCACCCCTCCACTTT.

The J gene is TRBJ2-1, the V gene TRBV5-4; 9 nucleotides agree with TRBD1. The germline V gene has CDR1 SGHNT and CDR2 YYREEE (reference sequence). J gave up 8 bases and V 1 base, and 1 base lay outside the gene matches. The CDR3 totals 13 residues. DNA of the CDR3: TGTGCCAGCAGCTTGACAGGGGGCGATGAGCAGTTCTTC. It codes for CASSLTGGDEQFF.

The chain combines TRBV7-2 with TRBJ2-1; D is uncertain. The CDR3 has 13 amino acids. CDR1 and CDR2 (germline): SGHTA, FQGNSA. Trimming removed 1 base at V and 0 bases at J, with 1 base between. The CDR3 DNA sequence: TGTGCCAGCAGCTTAGACTCCTACAATGAGCAGTTCTTC. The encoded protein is CASSLDSYNEQFF.

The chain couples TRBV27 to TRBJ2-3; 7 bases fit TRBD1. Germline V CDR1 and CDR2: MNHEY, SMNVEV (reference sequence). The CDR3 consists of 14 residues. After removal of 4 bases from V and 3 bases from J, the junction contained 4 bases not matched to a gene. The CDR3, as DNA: TGTGCCAGCAGTTGGTCGACAGGGACAGATACGCAGTATTTT. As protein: CASSWSTGTDTQYF.

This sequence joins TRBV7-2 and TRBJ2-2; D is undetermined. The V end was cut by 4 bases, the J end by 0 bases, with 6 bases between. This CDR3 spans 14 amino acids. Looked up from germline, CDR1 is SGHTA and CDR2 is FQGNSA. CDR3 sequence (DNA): TGTGCCAGCAGCTCGCCTTCGAACACCGGGGAGCTGTTTTTT. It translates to CASSSPSNTGELFF.